This T cell receptor beta chain stems from a study of T cells in women clearing cervical HPV infection. On the study more broadly: Case blood was drawn a median approximately 150 days after lesion detection.

Here immunoSEQ multiplex PCR was the method, and the copy in TCRdb shows in-frame clones only, minus some. This sample contains more than 40,000 clones. Germline values: CDR1 PRHDT, CDR2 FYEKMQ (reference sequence). The CDR3 has 16 amino acids. Unmatched junction bases numbered 11, after V lost 4 bases and J lost 5 bases. HPV was found by MY09/MY11 PCR and dot-blot genotyping. To note about this clone: The read comes to an end 3 residues before the CDR3 does, leaving the germline J gene to fill in the end.

This receptor was identified in a woman between 18 and 70 years old with a cervical HPV16 infection that either progressed to CIN3+ or cleared (not recorded which). The V and J genes are TRBV13 and TRBJ1-1, with 9 positions matching TRBD1. Sequenced input: blood buffy coat. CDR3 region: CASSYRQGGIITEAFF. CDR3 DNA (partial): TGTGCCAGCAGCTACCGACAGGGGGGGATTATTACTGAA.